The next 25 T cell receptor beta chains were all read from a single sample in a study of blood T cells in healthy people across ages. Sample-barcoded 5' priming and a J-beta primer mix drove a second PCR of roughly 6 to 12 cycles. TCRdb re-called the 5' RACE reads through MiXCR, storing one row per CDR3 protein. Of roughly 680,000 distinct CDR3 sequences listed, 45% to 50% are singletons. The sequencing sample was made of blood. The source of these receptors is a woman aged 60-70 years in good health.

The chain carries TRBV6-6 and TRBJ2-5; 7 positions match TRBD2. The CDR3 spans 16 residues. V was clipped by 2 bases and J by 5 bases; unmatched bases: 11. The germline V gene has CDR1 MNHNY and CDR2 SVGAGI (reference sequence). DNA of the CDR3: TGTGCCAGCAGTTACAGGGAGGGCTTTAAGGGGGAGACCCAGTACTTC. Translation: CASSYREGFKGETQYF.

This clonotype was recorded a few times. The CDR3 bases are TGCAGTGCTAGTTGGTCCAGCGGAGCCGGGTCTCAGTATTTT. As protein: CSASWSSGAGSQYF. The chain recombines TRBV20-1 with TRBJ2-3, with D perhaps matching TRBD2 (5 bases). V was trimmed by 3 bases and J by 12 bases, leaving 22 bases between them. CDR3 length: 14 amino acids. The V gene's germline CDR1 is DFQATT and CDR2 SNEGSKA (reference sequence).

The rearrangement uses TRBV20-1 and TRBJ2-1; no definite D call. The DNA matches TRBJ2-7 better at its end, which makes the J call doubtful. Germline values: CDR1 DFQATT, CDR2 SNEGSKA (reference sequence). CDR3 length: 15 residues. The CDR3 region is CSAREPRSSYNEQYF. For the CDR3, the DNA is TGCAGTGCTAGAGAACCGAGGAGCTCCTACAATGAGCAGTACTTC.

This clonotype came up a few times. The chain employs TRBV28 and TRBJ1-2, with a tentative D call TRBD1 (5 bases). The germline V gene has CDR1 MDHEN and CDR2 SYDVKM. This CDR3 has 13 residues. Deletions cut 4 bases from V and 1 base from J, with 7 bases between. The CDR3 spells CASSWGFNYGYTF. CDR3 DNA sequence: TGTGCCAGCAGTTGGGGGTTTAACTATGGCTACACCTTC.

This clonotype was detected a few times. The chain combines TRBV29-1 with TRBJ1-2; no clear D gene. The germline CDR1 and CDR2 sequences are SQVTM and ANQGSEA. The CDR3 is 12 amino acids. The V and J ends lost 1 base and 4 bases respectively, with 7 bases between them. In DNA form, the CDR3 reads TGCAGCGTTGAAGGCTCGGGCTATGGCTACACCTTC. It yields the protein CSVEGSGYGYTF.

In the case of this clonotype: At one end the junction does not follow the germline gene, possibly because of a read error. The rearrangement links TRBV15 to TRBJ2-7, with TRBD1 matching over 9 bases. The CDR3 contains 18 residues. In germline, CDR1 is LNHNV, CDR2 YYDKDF (reference sequence). Here the CDR3 reads CATSSRSNPGQGSCEQYF. CDR3 sequence (DNA): TGTGCCACCAGCAGCCGTTCCAACCCGGGACAGGGCTCCTGCGAGCAGTACTTC. The full variable domain, in which reference TRBV15 and TRBJ2-7 provide the parts outside the CDR3, is DAMVIQNPRYQVTQFGKPVTLSCSQTLNHNVMYWYQQKSSQAPKLLFHYYDKDFNNEADTPDNFQSRRPNTSFCFLDIRSPGLGDTAMYLCATSSRSNPGQGSCEQYFGPGTRLTVT.

This clonotype was detected only once. V and J are TRBV20-1 and TRBJ2-5; 9 nucleotides align to TRBD1. Germline CDR1 DFQATT, CDR2 SNEGSKA (reference sequence). The V segment lost 4 bases and the J segment 5 bases; nucleotides outside the gene matches: 8. The CDR3 is 14 residues long. The DNA for the CDR3 is TGCAGTGCTATTGACAGGGGGGGAATGGAGACCCAGTACTTC. Encoded protein: CSAIDRGGMETQYF.

This clonotype turned up a few times. The chain carries TRBV30 and TRBJ2-1; perhaps TRBD2 as D (5 bases). Trimming shortened V by 1 base and J by 7 bases, and 11 bases separated the two germline ends. Germline V gene sequence: CDR1 GTSNPN, CDR2 SVGIG (reference sequence). This CDR3 is 13 amino acids long. Here the CDR3 DNA reads TGTGCCTGGAGTGAAGACCAGCGGAATGAGCAGTTCTTC. Amino acids: CAWSEDQRNEQFF.

The chain recombines TRBV12-3 or TRBV12-4 with TRBJ1-2; perhaps TRBD1 as D (5 bases). The CDR3 sequence is 11 residues long. Trimming stripped 6 bases from V and 6 bases from J, with 8 bases between. The CDR3 loop is CASSMGDGYTF. CDR3 bases: TGTGCCAGCAGCATGGGGGATGGCTACACCTTC.

In its sample, this clonotype was seen a few times. The V call is TRBV12-3 or TRBV12-4, the J call TRBJ1-1; no definite D call. This CDR3 contains 14 residues. Trimming removed 5 bases from V and 1 base from J, with 11 bases in between. DNA of the CDR3: TGTGCCAGCAGTCCTAGACCCTCGAACACTGAAGCTTTCTTT. This gives the protein CASSPRPSNTEAFF.

The chain links TRBV2 to TRBJ2-3; tentative D call: TRBD2 (7 bases). The V end was cut by 4 bases, the J end by 5 bases, with 19 bases between. CDR3 length: 16 amino acids. Germline CDR1 is SNHLY and CDR2 is FYNNEI. CDR3 in amino acids: CASSGFAGARGDTQYF. CDR3 DNA: TGTGCCAGCAGTGGATTCGCGGGGGCCAGGGGAGATACGCAGTATTTT.

The chain employs TRBV27 and TRBJ2-7, with 13 positions matching TRBD2. Germline V lookup: CDR1 MNHEY, CDR2 SMNVEV (reference sequence). This CDR3 is built from 15 residues. V trimming: 5 bases; J trimming: 5 bases; junction bases outside the gene matches: 6. The CDR3 reads CASSPGTSGTHEQYF. CDR3 DNA sequence: TGTGCCAGCAGTCCCGGGACTAGCGGGACCCACGAGCAGTACTTC.

The table lists this clonotype with a few counts. The chain employs TRBV20-1 and TRBJ2-4; D might be TRBD1 (6 bases). CDR3 length: 16 amino acids. V was trimmed by 5 bases and J by 0 bases, leaving 17 bases between them. Germline loops: CDR1 DFQATT, CDR2 SNEGSKA (reference sequence). The CDR3 DNA follows: TGCAGTGCTTCTGACCACAGGGTTGGAGCCAAAAACATTCAGTACTTC. Translated, it gives CSASDHRVGAKNIQYF.

The CDR3 region is CASSQGSGHPYNEQFF. The CDR3 DNA reads TGTGCCAGCAGCCAAGGTAGCGGGCATCCCTACAATGAGCAGTTCTTC. The chain carries TRBV14 and TRBJ2-1; 7 nucleotides agree with TRBD2. Per germline, CDR1 SGHDN and CDR2 FVKESK. This CDR3 is built from 16 residues. The J segment lost 2 bases and the V segment lost 1 base, leaving 5 bases of the junction unmatched.

In its sample, this clonotype was seen a few times. This chain uses TRBV29-1 with TRBJ1-4; D is ambiguous. The CDR3 extends over 13 amino acids. In germline, CDR1 is SQVTM, CDR2 ANQGSEA. Trimming left V 3 bases short and J 4 bases short, with 9 bases between. The CDR3 sequence is CSVEDRDNEKLFF. The CDR3 DNA reads TGCAGCGTTGAGGACCGAGATAATGAAAAACTGTTTTTT.

V and J are TRBV20-1 and TRBJ2-2; D uncertain. This CDR3 spans 13 amino acids. Trimming left V 3 bases short and J 6 bases short, with 11 bases between. CDR1 and CDR2 from the germline V gene are DFQATT and SNEGSKA (reference sequence). CDR3 sequence: CSASSTAAGELFF. CDR3 in DNA: TGCAGTGCTAGCTCTACGGCAGCCGGGGAGCTGTTTTTT.

This rearrangement joins TRBV5-1 to TRBJ2-7; TRBD2 agrees at 7 bases. There are 14 residues in the CDR3. Germline CDR1 is SGHRS and CDR2 is YFSETQ. The trim removed 2 bases at V and 3 bases at J, leaving 5 bases unmatched. The CDR3 loop is CASSFDGEGYEQYF. CDR3 in DNA: TGCGCCAGCAGCTTTGACGGGGAGGGCTACGAGCAGTACTTC.

In this sample, this clonotype turned up once. The chain uses TRBV6-1 and TRBJ2-3; D possibly matches TRBD1 or TRBD2 (5 bases each). The CDR3 length is 14 residues. The V end lost 7 bases, the J end lost 5 bases, and 16 bases lay between the germline ends. Per the germline V gene, CDR1 is MNHNS and CDR2 is SASEGT. The CDR3 sequence is CASKEDNSVDTQYF. CDR3 DNA: TGTGCCAGCAAGGAGGACAACTCGGTAGATACGCAGTATTTT.

CDR3 in DNA: TGTGCCAGCAGTTTGGCCGGGACCCAATCCTACGAGCAGTACTTC. Its protein is CASSLAGTQSYEQYF. The rearrangement joins TRBV28 to TRBJ2-7; perhaps D is TRBD1 or TRBD2 (5 bases each). Germline V gene sequence: CDR1 MDHEN, CDR2 SYDVKM. CDR3 length equals 15 residues. Trimming left V 3 bases short and J 1 base short, with 13 bases between.

This clonotype was observed a few times. The chain links TRBV2 to TRBJ2-3, with 9 bases lining up with TRBD2. Germline assignment: CDR1 SNHLY and CDR2 FYNNEI. V dropped 6 bases and J dropped 2; count of bases not matched to a gene: 6. This CDR3 has 15 amino acids. The CDR3 is CASRAGGLHTDTQYF. The CDR3, as DNA: TGTGCCAGCAGAGCGGGAGGCCTCCACACAGATACGCAGTATTTT.

J is TRBJ2-7 and V is TRBV15, with D perhaps TRBD1 (6 bases). CDR3 length: 16 residues. V was cut by 1 base and J by 7 bases, with 20 bases left in between. Germline CDR1 and CDR2: LNHNV and YYDKDF (reference sequence). The CDR3 DNA sequence: TGTGCCACCAGCAGAGCCAGGGGCCGCTCCTACAATGAGCAGTACTTC. This gives the protein CATSRARGRSYNEQYF.

This clonotype has more than one count but fewer than ten. The V call is TRBV12-3 or TRBV12-4, the J call TRBJ1-6, with unresolved D. The CDR3 runs to 14 residues. V was trimmed by 3 bases and J by 5 bases, leaving 8 bases between them. The CDR3, as DNA: TGTGCCAGCAGTTTTCGGGGAGATAATTCACCCCTCCACTTT. Translating it yields CASSFRGDNSPLHF.

This chain connects TRBV11-2 to TRBJ2-1, with D possibly being TRBD2 (5 bases). The CDR3 consists of 14 residues. Germline CDR1 reads SGHAT; CDR2 reads FQNNGV. Between the trimmed V and J ends, which lost 1 base and 9 bases, there was a span of 13 bases. CDR3 sequence reads: CASSLAGSFGEQFF. Written as DNA, the CDR3 is TGTGCCAGCAGCTTAGCGGGGAGTTTCGGTGAGCAGTTCTTC.

This clonotype has a handful of counts. The rearrangement uses TRBV12-3 or TRBV12-4 and TRBJ2-3, with TRBD1 matching 10 bases. There are 15 residues in the CDR3. V lost 5 bases and J lost 4; bases outside the gene matches: 6. CDR3 residues: CASSPTGGPPDTQYF. The CDR3 coding sequence is TGTGCCAGCAGTCCGACAGGGGGCCCCCCAGATACGCAGTATTTT.

Note on this clonotype: One end of the junction fails to match germline, which may point to a read error. J is TRBJ1-2 and V is TRBV4-3; D gene unclear. The CDR3 covers 14 residues. CDR1 and CDR2 (germline): LGHNA, YSLEER. CDR3 sequence reads: CASSQDTGSYGYTF. CDR3 coding DNA: TGCGCCAGTAGCCAAGATACCGGATCCTATGGCTACACCTTC.